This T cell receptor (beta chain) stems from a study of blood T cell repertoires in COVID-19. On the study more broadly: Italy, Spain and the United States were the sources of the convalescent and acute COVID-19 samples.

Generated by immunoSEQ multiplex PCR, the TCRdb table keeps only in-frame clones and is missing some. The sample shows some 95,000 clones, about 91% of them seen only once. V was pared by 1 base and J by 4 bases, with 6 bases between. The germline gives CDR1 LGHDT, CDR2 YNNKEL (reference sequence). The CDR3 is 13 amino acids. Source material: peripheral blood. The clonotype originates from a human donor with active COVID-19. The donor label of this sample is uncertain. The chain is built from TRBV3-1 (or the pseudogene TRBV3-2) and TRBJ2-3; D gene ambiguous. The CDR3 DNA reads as TGTGCCAGCAGCCAAGGGCAGGCAGATACGCAGTATTTT. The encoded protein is CASSQGQADTQYF.